The entry below describes one T cell receptor (beta chain). Clones were read by immunoSEQ multiplex PCR, and TCRdb kept only the in-frame ones, dropping some. Among tens of thousands of clones listed, 86% were seen once. The data are from a study of blood T cell repertoires in COVID-19. This CDR3 contains 14 residues. V shed 3 bases and J shed 12 bases, with 17 bases lying between them. The receptor comes from a man in his sixties with acute or convalescent COVID-19. Material: peripheral blood. V usage is TRBV23-1 and J usage is TRBJ1-4; weak D call: TRBD1 (5 bases). TRBV23-1 counts as an open reading frame of uncertain function. CDR3 residues: CASSHPSEAGELFF. CDR3 in DNA: TGCGCCAGCAGTCACCCCTCCGAGGCGGGGGAACTGTTTTTT.